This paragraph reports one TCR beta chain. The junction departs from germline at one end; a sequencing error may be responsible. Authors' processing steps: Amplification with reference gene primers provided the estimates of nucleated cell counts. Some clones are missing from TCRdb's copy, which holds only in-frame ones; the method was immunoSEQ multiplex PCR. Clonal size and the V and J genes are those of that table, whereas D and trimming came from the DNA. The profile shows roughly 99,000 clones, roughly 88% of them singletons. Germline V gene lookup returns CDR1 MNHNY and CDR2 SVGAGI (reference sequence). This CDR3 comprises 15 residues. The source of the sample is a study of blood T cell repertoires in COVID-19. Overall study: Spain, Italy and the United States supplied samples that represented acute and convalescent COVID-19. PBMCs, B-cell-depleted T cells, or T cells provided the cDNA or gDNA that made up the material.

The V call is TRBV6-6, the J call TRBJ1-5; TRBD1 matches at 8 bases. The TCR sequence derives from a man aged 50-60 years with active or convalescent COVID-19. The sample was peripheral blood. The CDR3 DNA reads TGTGCCAGCAGTAGCCGGGGACAGGCTAATCCGCCCCAGCATTTT. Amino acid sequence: CASSSRGQANPPQHF.